A single sample is the source of the 11 T cell receptor beta chains below, sequenced in a study of CD8 T cells in Susac syndrome. When the RNA was reverse transcribed, random hexamers were used with an input of roughly 0.45 to 1 ug. TCRdb ran MiXCR on the immunoSEQ multiplex PCR reads and lists one entry per CDR3 protein. The sample lists about 75,000 distinct CDR3 sequences, around 94% occurring once. Source material: CD8+ T cells from PBMCs. The receptors were sampled from a human donor with Susac syndrome.

The genes are TRBV27 and TRBJ2-1; TRBD2 aligns across 8 bases. The CDR3 contains 13 residues. Germline V CDR1 and CDR2: MNHEY, SMNVEV (reference sequence). V dropped 6 bases and J dropped 7; count of bases not matched to a gene: 5. The CDR3 DNA sequence: TGTGCCAGCAGCTATAGCGGGGCTAATGAGCAGTTCTTC. Its translation is CASSYSGANEQFF.

The chain's CDR3 is CSVPHRTTEAFF. CDR3 in DNA: TGCAGCGTCCCCCACAGGACCACTGAAGCTTTCTTT. This chain joins TRBV29-1 and TRBJ1-1; possible D gene TRBD1, 5 bases. Trimming removed 6 bases at V and 4 bases at J, with 12 bases between. This CDR3 region has 12 residues. The germline V gene encodes CDR1 SQVTM and CDR2 ANQGSEA.

The rearrangement links TRBV25-1 to TRBJ2-1; tentatively, D is TRBD1 (6 bases). Germline values: CDR1 MGHDK, CDR2 SYGVNS. V was clipped by 6 bases and J by 6 bases, with 9 bases between them. This CDR3 region has 12 residues. The CDR3 region is CASRAGANEQFF. Here the CDR3 DNA reads TGTGCCAGCAGGGCAGGGGCCAATGAGCAGTTCTTC.

The chain has TRBV27 and TRBJ2-4; 9 nucleotides match TRBD2. This CDR3 has 13 amino acids. Germline V CDR1 and CDR2: MNHEY, SMNVEV (reference sequence). With V trimmed by 5 bases and J by 4 bases, 0 bases remained unmatched. CDR3 in amino acids: CASSLAGKNIQYF. CDR3 in DNA: TGTGCCAGCAGTCTAGCGGGGAAAAACATTCAGTACTTC.

The chain links TRBV12-3 or TRBV12-4 to TRBJ1-2, with D possibly being TRBD1 (5 bases). Between the trimmed V and J ends, which lost 3 bases and 4 bases, there was a span of 30 bases. The CDR3 is 20 residues long. The CDR3 reads CASSLRRGDGHLDGGYGYTF. In DNA, the CDR3 is TGTGCCAGCAGTTTGAGGAGGGGAGACGGACACCTCGATGGCGGCTATGGCTACACCTTC.

With regard to this clonotype: At one boundary the junction diverges from the germline segment, which might be a read error. This rearrangement joins TRBV7-7 to TRBJ2-7, with D possibly called TRBD1 or TRBD2 (5 bases each). CDR3 length equals 16 residues. Germline V gives CDR1 SSHAT, CDR2 FNYEAQ (reference sequence). The CDR3 DNA reads as TGTGCTAGCAGCTTAGAGGGGTCGCTGGAGGACTACGAGCAGTACTTC. Translation gives CASSLEGSLEDYEQYF.

The chain is built from TRBV12-3 or TRBV12-4 and TRBJ2-7; 7 positions agree with TRBD1. Germline trimming cut 5 bases from V and 3 bases from J; bases unmatched to any gene: 13. This CDR3 is built from 16 residues. For the CDR3, the DNA is TGTGCCAGCAGTATCTCTCCCGGGACAGCTGACTACGAGCAGTACTTC. As protein: CASSISPGTADYEQYF.

This clonotype was recorded once. J is TRBJ1-6 and V is TRBV20-1; 7 nucleotides line up with TRBD1. CDR1 is DFQATT and CDR2 is SNEGSKA in the germline V gene (reference sequence). V trimming: 3 bases; J trimming: 7 bases; junction bases outside the gene matches: 6. This CDR3 is 14 amino acids long. The CDR3 nucleotides are TGCAGTGCTAGGCGACAGGGTGACAATTCACCCCTCCACTTT. Encoded protein: CSARRQGDNSPLHF.

The CDR3 spells CASSLYRAHYEQYF. The CDR3 coding sequence is TGCGCCAGCAGCTTGTATAGGGCCCACTACGAGCAGTACTTC. V and J are TRBV5-1 and TRBJ2-7; D is ambiguous. The CDR3 totals 14 residues. Germline loops: CDR1 SGHRS, CDR2 YFSETQ. The ends were cut back, 1 base at V and 3 bases at J, with 11 bases in the middle.

V usage is TRBV11-2 and J usage is TRBJ2-4; D is undetermined. Looked up from germline, CDR1 is SGHAT and CDR2 is FQNNGV. This CDR3 has 14 amino acids. Trimming left V 1 base short and J 7 bases short, with 11 bases between. The chain's CDR3 is CASSLGGGRNIQYF. The CDR3 nucleotides are TGTGCCAGCAGCTTAGGGGGTGGCCGGAACATTCAGTACTTC.

V gene TRBV9 combines with J gene TRBJ2-1; tentatively, D is TRBD2 (6 bases). Trimming removed 2 bases from V and 2 bases from J, with 11 bases in between. Germline V gene sequence: CDR1 SGDLS, CDR2 YYNGEE. There are 15 residues in the CDR3. The CDR3 DNA reads TGTGCCAGCAGCGTCGGCGGGAACCCCTACAATGAGCAGTTCTTC. Residues: CASSVGGNPYNEQFF.